This T cell receptor beta chain is drawn from a study of shared clonotypes between healthy human individuals. With regard to this clone: The target antigen is unknown.

Assay runs were performed at deep level. Sequencing was performed with immunoSEQ multiplex PCR; in TCRdb, only in-frame clones are kept and a portion is missing. Counted here are some 2,100,000 clones, 95% occurring once; the ten biggest clones make up around 0.13%. Study-level points and caveats: In a few donors, around 4.5% of naive CD4 clonotypes appeared in common.

Germline V gene sequence: CDR1 SGDLS, CDR2 YYNGEE. The CDR3 sequence is 17 residues long. V gave up 3 bases and J gave up 4 bases; unmatched junction bases: 10. The sequencing sample was made of naive CD4+ T cells sorted from blood. Subset defined: CD45RA+ positively selected. The chain is built from TRBV9 and TRBJ2-7; TRBD2 matches at 13 bases. The clonotype comes from a man aged 18 to 30 in good health. This CDR3 reads CASSEGILAGGLYEQYF. The CDR3 nucleotides read TGTGCCAGCAGCGAGGGGATACTAGCGGGAGGGTTGTACGAGCAGTACTTC.